This T cell receptor (beta chain) was profiled in a study of siplizumab effects on memory and regulatory T cells. TCRdb's table, derived via immunoSEQ multiplex PCR, lists solely in-frame clones and lacks some. The sample includes about 7,100 clones, about 36% seen only once; the top ten take 4.5% to 6%. This clone was observed a handful of times. Its antigen is currently unknown. Between the trimmed V and J ends, which lost 4 bases and 0 bases, there was a span of 8 bases. Germline V lookup: CDR1 MNHEY, CDR2 SVGAGI. CDR3 length: 14 amino acids. In the mixed lymphocyte reaction, cells were cocultured for less than 7 days at 37°C.

This clonotype was sampled from a human donor in good health; the cells came from an allogeneic mixed lymphocyte reaction. The sample consisted of CFSE-low (dividing) CD8+ T cells sorted from an allogeneic mixed lymphocyte reaction. The chain joins TRBV6-5 to TRBJ2-3, with D unclear. The CDR3 loop reads CASSLVGSTDTQYF. The CDR3, as DNA: TGTGCCAGCAGTTTGGTCGGGAGCACAGATACGCAGTATTTT.